Listed below are T cell receptor beta chains from one sample, sequenced in a study of post-analysis software for immune sequencing data. MiXCR was run by TCRdb on the PCR reads, yielding one entry per CDR3 protein. The sample comprises roughly 670,000 distinct CDR3 sequences, approximately 59% of which are singletons, and 11% rests with the top ten. Input material: blood. These receptors all stem from a girl aged 2 to 9 with multiple sclerosis. Each CDR3 is given with its conserved first and last residue. D genes are given only for firm matches. Not all rows give a size; the values are once, few, many and, for expanded clones, a class.

v_gene,d_gene,j_gene,abundance,CDR3aa,CDR3nt
TRBV29-1,.,TRBJ1-2,.,CSVEGNYGYTF,TGCAGCGTTGAGGGGAACTATGGCTACACCTTC
TRBV20-1,.,TRBJ2-1,few,CSARDRGRTYNEQFF,TGCAGTGCTAGAGATCGGGGAAGGACCTACAATGAGCAGTTCTTC
TRBV4-1,TRBD1,TRBJ1-4,.,CASSQDFVGTGGPTNEKLFF,TGCGCCAGCAGCCAGGATTTTGTTGGGACAGGGGGACCAACTAATGAAAAACTGTTTTTT
TRBV20-1,TRBD2,TRBJ2-1,few,CSAVRAGGPSNEQFF,TGCAGTGCGGTTAGGGCGGGGGGCCCCTCCAATGAGCAGTTCTTC
TRBV7-9,.,TRBJ2-1,.,CASSLLQGTTGNEQFF,TGTGCCAGCAGCCTTCTACAGGGGACTACAGGCAATGAGCAGTTCTTC
TRBV19,.,TRBJ2-5,.,CASSSLDNQETQYF,TGTGCCAGTAGTAGCCTGGATAACCAAGAGACCCAGTACTTC
TRBV5-1,.,TRBJ2-1,.,CASSLDVINEQFF,TGCGCCAGCAGCTTGGATGTAATCAATGAGCAGTTCTTC
TRBV7-2,TRBD2,TRBJ2-1,few,CASSFTSGGAIEQFF,TGTGCCAGCAGCTTTACTAGCGGGGGGGCGATTGAGCAGTTCTTC
TRBV7-2,.,TRBJ2-3,few,CASSLESGRATDTQYF,TGTGCCAGCAGCTTAGAGTCAGGCAGGGCCACAGATACGCAGTATTTT
TRBV11-2,.,TRBJ2-5,few,CASSLEPKWETQYF,TGTGCCAGCAGCTTAGAGCCCAAGTGGGAGACCCAGTACTTC
TRBV28,.,TRBJ2-3,.,CASGNRGHFTDTQYF,TGTGCCAGCGGCAACCGGGGCCACTTCACAGATACGCAGTATTTT
TRBV20-1,.,TRBJ2-3,.,CSAPTRGASDTQYF,TGCAGTGCTCCCACCAGGGGGGCATCGGATACGCAGTATTTT
TRBV20-1,TRBD1,TRBJ2-1,.,CSASPRTGSSYNEQFF,TGCAGTGCTAGCCCTCGGACAGGGAGCTCCTACAATGAGCAGTTCTTC
TRBV11-2,.,TRBJ2-2,once,CASSLDGDTANTGELFF,TGTGCCAGCAGCTTAGATGGGGATACCGCGAACACCGGGGAGCTGTTTTTT
TRBV20-1,.,TRBJ2-3,.,CSASPLGPARTDTQYF,TGCAGTGCTAGTCCCCTCGGGCCCGCACGCACAGATACGCAGTATTTT
TRBV6-1,TRBD2,TRBJ2-2,once,CASSALAGPNTGELFF,TGTGCCAGCAGTGCGCTAGCGGGACCGAACACCGGGGAGCTGTTTTTT
TRBV10-3,.,TRBJ2-3,.,CAIRDTGGPDTQYF,TGTGCCATCAGGGACACGGGGGGCCCTGATACGCAGTATTTT
TRBV4-3,TRBD2,TRBJ2-5,.,CASSLGGDEPGETQYF,TGCGCCAGCAGCCTCGGGGGGGACGAGCCCGGGGAGACCCAGTACTTC
TRBV6-1,.,TRBJ2-5,.,CASRLGETQYF,TGTGCCAGCCGATTGGGAGAGACCCAGTACTTC
TRBV6-2/TRBV6-3,.,TRBJ2-7,few,CASRLGIQTYEQYF,TGTGCCAGCCGCCTGGGGATTCAGACCTACGAGCAGTACTTC
TRBV6-6,TRBD1,TRBJ1-5,.,CASSYQGVSNQPQHF,TGTGCCAGCAGTTACCAGGGGGTAAGCAATCAGCCCCAGCATTTT
TRBV7-9,.,TRBJ1-1,few,CASSYPPAGENTEAFF,TGTGCCAGCAGCTACCCCCCGGCGGGAGAGAACACTGAAGCTTTCTTT
TRBV11-2,.,TRBJ2-1,.,CASSRPDYNEQFF,TGTGCCAGCAGCCGACCAGACTACAATGAACAGTTCTTC
TRBV29-1,.,TRBJ2-1,few,CSVQGRGVYNEQFF,TGCAGCGTCCAGGGCAGGGGAGTATACAATGAGCAGTTCTTC
TRBV4-3,.,TRBJ2-7,.,CASSQDFSGTDMAYEQYF,TGCGCCAGCAGCCAAGATTTTTCCGGGACGGATATGGCCTACGAGCAGTACTTC
TRBV29-1,TRBD1,TRBJ2-5,.,CSVGQVEGPQYF,TGCAGCGTAGGACAGGTTGAAGGCCCCCAGTACTTC
TRBV4-1,TRBD2,TRBJ2-7,few,CASRQGSGVPYEQYF,TGCGCCAGCAGACAGGGTAGCGGGGTCCCCTACGAGCAGTACTTC
TRBV27,TRBD1,TRBJ2-5,.,CASRPASKTGASGETQYF,TGTGCCAGCAGGCCAGCGAGCAAGACAGGGGCCTCGGGAGAGACCCAGTACTTC
TRBV20-1,TRBD2,TRBJ2-3,.,CSASRVNGRPDTQYF,TGCAGTGCTAGTCGAGTTAACGGGAGGCCAGATACGCAGTATTTT
TRBV10-2,.,TRBJ2-7,once,CASSENAAYEQYF,TGCGCCAGCAGTGAGAACGCTGCCTACGAGCAGTACTTC